These 10 T cell receptor beta chains came from one sample sequenced in a study of Ad26.COV2.S vaccination and SARS-CoV-2 variants. Treatment indicated: around 19 received Ad26.COV2.S at low or high dose, single or two shots; about 5 received placebo; per-sample allocation not given. The samples were gathered on day 63 after the first injection of vaccine or placebo. Sequenced by immunoSEQ multiplex PCR; TCRdb stores in-frame clones only, minus some. In the table there are around 300,000 clones, 75% to 90% of which are singletons. The sequences come from peripheral blood, collected in a trial of Ad26.COV2.S vaccine versus placebo. The receptors were gathered from a person aged 18-65 years who received the Ad26.COV2.S COVID-19 vaccine or a placebo.

Only one count was recorded for this clone. V is TRBV6-1 and J is TRBJ1-5, with a weak D call TRBD1 (5 bases). V lost 3 bases, J lost 3 bases, and 15 bases lay in between. CDR1 and CDR2 from the germline V gene are MNHNS and SASEGT. The CDR3 totals 16 residues. This CDR3 is CASSELTAGNNQPQHF. The CDR3 coding sequence is TGTGCCAGCAGTGAGTTGACGGCAGGGAACAATCAGCCCCAGCATTTT.

This chain connects TRBV12-3 or TRBV12-4 to TRBJ2-7; D may be TRBD2 (5 bases). The CDR3 consists of 13 residues. V was clipped by 6 bases and J by 2 bases, with 11 bases between them. CDR3 loop: CASSRGLTYEQYF. CDR3 nucleotide sequence: TGTGCCAGCAGCCGCGGACTCACCTACGAGCAGTACTTC.

This clone was detected once. This rearrangement joins TRBV19 to TRBJ2-1, with 7 nucleotides matching TRBD2. Trimming removed 4 bases from V and 4 bases from J; junction bases left unmatched: 4. The length of the CDR3 is 14 residues. Germline V gives CDR1 LNHDA, CDR2 SQIVND (reference sequence). Here the CDR3 reads CASSSGREYNEQFF. The CDR3 DNA is TGTGCCAGTAGTAGTGGGCGGGAGTACAATGAGCAGTTCTTC.

The chain couples TRBV5-1 to TRBJ1-4; 12 positions agree with TRBD1. V gave up 4 bases and J gave up 7 bases; unmatched junction bases: 8. Germline V gene lookup returns CDR1 SGHRS and CDR2 YFSETQ. This CDR3 has 16 residues. The CDR3 DNA reads TGCGCCAGCAGCAGGAAGGGACAGGGGGCGGGTGAAAAACTGTTTTTT. This translates into CASSRKGQGAGEKLFF.

The chain recombines TRBV5-5 with TRBJ1-1; 8 bases are a match to TRBD1. Germline CDR1 SGHKS, CDR2 YYEKEE (reference sequence). J was trimmed by 0 bases and V by 3 bases; bases with no gene match: 7. The CDR3 length is 16 residues. CDR3 nucleotide sequence: TGTGCCAGCAGCTCCCATACAGGGGGACTGAACACTGAAGCTTTCTTT. Translating gives CASSSHTGGLNTEAFF. Variable domain in full (rest from reference TRBV5-5 and TRBJ1-1): DAGVTQSPTHLIKTRGQQVTLRCSPISGHKSVSWYQQVLGQGPQFIFQYYEKEERGRGNFPDRFSARQFPNYSSELNVNALLLGDSALYLCASSSHTGGLNTEAFFGQGTRLTVV.

The chain joins TRBV3-1 (or the pseudogene TRBV3-2) to TRBJ1-2; 12 bases line up with TRBD1. Germline V lookup: CDR1 LGHDT, CDR2 YNNKEL (reference sequence). V shed 4 bases and J 7 bases; nucleotides not matched to a gene: 13. This CDR3 contains 17 residues. The CDR3 DNA is TGTGCCAGCAGCCGGGGTTATACCGGGACAGGGGGCTTTGGCTACACCTTC. Translation gives CASSRGYTGTGGFGYTF.

This rearrangement joins TRBV27 to TRBJ2-2; 10 bases line up with TRBD2. The germline V gene encodes CDR1 MNHEY and CDR2 SMNVEV (reference sequence). CDR3 size: 17 residues. The ends lost 5 bases at V and 2 bases at J; junction bases unmatched: 8. The CDR3 is CASSRIGLAVNTGELFF. Written as DNA, the CDR3 is TGTGCCAGCAGTAGAATCGGACTAGCGGTAAACACCGGGGAGCTGTTTTTT.

This clone appeared a single time. This rearrangement joins TRBV19 to TRBJ1-1; D gene uncertain. CDR1 is LNHDA and CDR2 is SQIVND in the germline V gene (reference sequence). The CDR3 totals 13 residues. The germline V and J ends were trimmed by 4 bases and 2 bases, with 8 bases remaining between them. The CDR3 spells CASSTRDNTEAFF. The CDR3 nucleotides read TGTGCCAGTAGTACCCGAGACAACACTGAAGCTTTCTTT.

The chain recombines TRBV6-1 with TRBJ1-6, with TRBD1 matching over 7 bases. The CDR3 spans 16 residues. The junction had 6 bases not matched to a gene; V was cut back by 2 bases and J by 5 bases. The V gene's germline CDR1 is MNHNS and CDR2 SASEGT. The CDR3 loop reads CASSEPRDSNNSPLHF. CDR3 nucleotide sequence: TGTGCCAGCAGTGAACCCCGGGACAGCAATAATTCACCCCTCCACTTT.

The chain employs TRBV6-5 and TRBJ1-3, with D possibly matching TRBD1 (6 bases). Trimming pared 6 bases from V and 1 base from J, leaving 10 bases between. The CDR3 spans 14 residues. The germline gives CDR1 MNHEY, CDR2 SVGAGI. CDR3 residues: CASRRGKSGNTIYF. CDR3 DNA sequence: TGTGCCAGCAGAAGGGGGAAATCTGGAAACACCATATATTTT.